Following are 24 T cell receptor beta chains from one sample sequenced in a study of blood T cell repertoires in COVID-19. Here immunoSEQ multiplex PCR was the method, and the copy in TCRdb shows in-frame clones only, minus some. The sample contains 150,000 to 200,000 clones, about 90% of which appear only once. The sequencing sample was made of peripheral blood. All receptors derive from a man younger than 40 with COVID-19, enrolled during active disease.

This clone came up once. The chain's CDR3 is CASSFRHSKGETQYF. As DNA, the CDR3 is TGTGCCAGCAGTTTCAGGCATTCTAAGGGGGAGACCCAGTACTTC. The rearrangement joins TRBV28 to TRBJ2-5; D is possibly TRBD1 (5 bases). Trimming cost V 3 bases and J 5 bases, with 16 bases left between them. The CDR3 sequence is 15 residues long. The germline V gene encodes CDR1 MDHEN and CDR2 SYDVKM. Filled out from reference TRBV28 and TRBJ2-5, the complete variable domain reads DVKVTQSSRYLVKRTGEKVFLECVQDMDHENMFWYRQDPGLGLRLIYFSYDVKMKEKGDIPEGYSVSREKKERFSLILESASTNQTSMYLCASSFRHSKGETQYFGPGTRLLVL.

The J gene is TRBJ2-7, the V gene TRBV7-9; tentative D call: TRBD1 (6 bases). The CDR3 has 14 residues. Germline CDR1 and CDR2: SEHNR and FQNEAQ (reference sequence). The V and J ends lost 6 bases and 4 bases respectively, with 16 bases between them. The CDR3 reads CASRETGSPYEQYF. DNA for the CDR3: TGTGCCAGCAGGGAGACAGGATCTCCGTACGAGCAGTACTTC.

The chain employs TRBV19 and TRBJ1-2; 7 nucleotides agree with TRBD1. V trimming: 4 bases; J trimming: 5 bases; junction bases outside the gene matches: 16. This CDR3 has 17 residues. CDR1 LNHDA and CDR2 SQIVND come from the germline V gene (reference sequence). CDR3 DNA sequence: TGTGCCAGTAGTACGCCCTCTTCGACAGGGAGATCTTATGGCTACACCTTC. It is translated as CASSTPSSTGRSYGYTF.

The gene calls are TRBV5-1 and TRBJ2-1; no clear D gene. The V gene's germline CDR1 is SGHRS and CDR2 YFSETQ. This CDR3 has 12 residues. Trimming took 6 bases from V and 7 from J, leaving 11 bases between them. The CDR3 is CASTPSENEQFF. In DNA, the CDR3 is TGCGCCAGCACCCCATCCGAGAATGAGCAGTTCTTC.

The chain carries TRBV24-1 and TRBJ2-2, with TRBD1 identical over 9 bases. CDR1 and CDR2 from the germline V gene are KGHDR and SFDVKD. After removal of 0 bases from V and 3 bases from J, the junction contained 1 base not matched to a gene. The CDR3 length is 16 residues. CDR3 nucleotides: TGTGCCACCAGTGATTTGGGGACAGGGTACACCGGGGAGCTGTTTTTT. This encodes CATSDLGTGYTGELFF.

The chain has TRBV6-1 and TRBJ2-7, with TRBD2 identical over 8 bases. The germline V gene encodes CDR1 MNHNS and CDR2 SASEGT. V gave up 2 bases and J gave up 3 bases; unmatched junction bases: 0. This CDR3 has 13 amino acids. CDR3 DNA sequence: TGTGCCAGCAGTGAAACTAGCGGCTACGAGCAGTACTTC. Protein sequence: CASSETSGYEQYF.

Written as DNA, the CDR3 is TGTGCCAGCAGTCCCGTATTTAGCACAGGGGGAATCTCCGGGGCCAACGTCCTGACTTTC. Translating it yields CASSPVFSTGGISGANVLTF. V usage is TRBV6-2 or TRBV6-3 and J usage is TRBJ2-6; 8 nucleotides match TRBD1. Trimming at V came to 5 bases and at J to 4 bases, leaving 19 bases not matched to a gene. This CDR3 comprises 20 residues. From germline, CDR1 is MNHEY and CDR2 SVGEGT.

This chain uses TRBV5-1 with TRBJ2-7; the D gene is possibly TRBD2 (5 bases). Trimming pared 0 bases from V and 1 base from J, leaving 8 bases between. Germline loops: CDR1 SGHRS, CDR2 YFSETQ. There are 14 residues in the CDR3. CDR3 in amino acids: CASSLEAGSYEQYF. CDR3 DNA sequence: TGCGCCAGCAGCTTGGAGGCGGGTTCCTACGAGCAGTACTTC. Using reference TRBV5-1 and TRBJ2-7 for the parts outside the CDR3, the full variable domain is KAGVTQTPRYLIKTRGQQVTLSCSPISGHRSVSWYQQTPGQGLQFLFEYFSETQRNKGNFPGRFSGRQFSNSRSEMNVSTLELGDSALYLCASSLEAGSYEQYFGPGTRLTVT.

In DNA form, the CDR3 reads TGTGCCAGTAGTATGGCGAGCGGGGGGCGGAATGAGCAGTTCTTC. This codes for CASSMASGGRNEQFF. The chain joins TRBV19 to TRBJ2-1; the match to TRBD2 covers 9 bases. CDR3 length: 15 residues. The V gene end was trimmed by 3 bases and the J gene end by 7 bases; junction bases not matched to a gene: 7. Germline CDR1 reads LNHDA; CDR2 reads SQIVND (reference sequence).

The chain joins TRBV19 to TRBJ2-7; D may be TRBD1 (6 bases). Trimming stripped 7 bases from V and 5 bases from J, with 24 bases between. Germline CDR1 reads LNHDA; CDR2 reads SQIVND (reference sequence). The CDR3 extends over 16 amino acids. The CDR3 nucleotides are TGTGCCAGTAAGACAGGCCGAGGGTCTTCAGTCGACGAGCAGTACTTC. Its protein product is CASKTGRGSSVDEQYF.

The gene calls are TRBV14 and TRBJ1-1; no firm D call. CDR1 is SGHDN and CDR2 is FVKESK in the germline V gene. This CDR3 is built from 13 residues. V was pared by 5 bases and J by 7 bases, with 14 bases between. The chain's CDR3 is CASSYTLRGEAFF. The CDR3, as DNA: TGTGCCAGCAGCTATACTCTGCGGGGTGAAGCTTTCTTT.

The chain recombines TRBV15 with TRBJ2-7, with no clear D. The CDR3 covers 14 residues. V lost 0 bases, J lost 4 bases, and 10 bases lay in between. Germline assignment: CDR1 LNHNV and CDR2 YYDKDF (reference sequence). CDR3: CATSRDQWRYEQYF. In nucleotides, the CDR3 is TGTGCCACCAGCAGAGATCAATGGAGATACGAGCAGTACTTC.

CDR3 DNA: TGTGCCAGCAGTTATCTCAGCGGGGGTATAGATACGCAGTATTTT. Protein product: CASSYLSGGIDTQYF. J is TRBJ2-3 and V is TRBV6-5; 8 bases fit TRBD2. This CDR3 is built from 15 residues. V was clipped by 3 bases and J by 5 bases; unmatched bases: 7. Germline CDR1 MNHEY, CDR2 SVGAGI.

This rearrangement joins TRBV7-6 to TRBJ2-1, with TRBD2 matching over 8 bases. CDR1 SGHVS and CDR2 FNYEAQ come from the germline V gene. Trimming at V came to 3 bases and at J to 4 bases, leaving 11 bases not matched to a gene. This CDR3 is built from 17 residues. CDR3 amino acids: CASSFSYSGAPYNEQFF. CDR3 DNA sequence: TGTGCCAGCAGCTTCTCCTATAGCGGGGCTCCTTACAATGAGCAGTTCTTC.

Written as DNA, the CDR3 is TGTGCCAGCAGCTCGAGGACAGATAGCTCCTACGAGCAGTACTTC. Residues: CASSSRTDSSYEQYF. The chain has TRBV11-2 and TRBJ2-7; D is possibly TRBD1 (6 bases). Germline CDR1 is SGHAT and CDR2 is FQNNGV. V was trimmed by 4 bases and J by 0 bases, leaving 13 bases between them. The CDR3 consists of 15 residues. Full variable domain (missing parts from reference TRBV11-2 and TRBJ2-7): EAGVAQSPRYKIIEKRQSVAFWCNPISGHATLYWYQQILGQGPKLLIQFQNNGVVDDSQLPKDRFSAERLKGVDSTLKIQPAKLEDSAVYLCASSSRTDSSYEQYFGPGTRLTVT.

This clone was picked up a small number of times. This sequence joins TRBV9 and TRBJ2-2, with 9 bases identical to TRBD1. With V trimmed by 0 bases and J by 0 bases, 3 bases remained unmatched. This CDR3 is built from 17 residues. Germline CDR1 is SGDLS and CDR2 is YYNGEE. CDR3 protein: CASSVAGQGTNTGELFF. DNA for the CDR3: TGTGCCAGCAGCGTAGCCGGACAGGGGACGAACACCGGGGAGCTGTTTTTT.

Only a few counts were recorded for this clone. The chain is built from TRBV6-5 and TRBJ2-3, with D possibly matching TRBD2 (7 bases). Trimming stripped 4 bases from V and 2 bases from J, with 13 bases between. CDR3 length: 15 residues. CDR1 and CDR2 from the germline V gene are MNHEY and SVGAGI. For the CDR3, the DNA is TGTGCCAGCAGTTCGGGGGAGGGGGACACAGATACGCAGTATTTT. It translates to CASSSGEGDTDTQYF.

V is TRBV12-3 or TRBV12-4 and J is TRBJ2-2; a possible D gene is TRBD1 (6 bases). There are 13 residues in the CDR3. With 1 base removed from V and 7 bases from J, the gap between germline ends came to 7 bases. The CDR3, as DNA: TGTGCCAGCAGTTTAGAGGGGGTCGGGGAGCTGTTTTTT. It yields the protein CASSLEGVGELFF.

V and J are TRBV5-1 and TRBJ2-1; a weak D match, TRBD2 (7 bases). Germline assignment: CDR1 SGHRS and CDR2 YFSETQ. CDR3 length: 15 residues. Trimming took off 1 base at V and 8 bases at J, with 16 bases between the two ends. The CDR3: CASSLSGGGTDEQFF. The CDR3 DNA sequence: TGCGCCAGCAGCTTGTCGGGGGGCGGTACGGATGAGCAGTTCTTC.

In this sample, this clone turned up a few times. V usage is TRBV6-6 and J usage is TRBJ2-1; 9 nucleotides match TRBD1. The CDR3 runs 15 residues. Trimming at V came to 6 bases and at J to 3 bases, leaving 6 bases not matched to a gene. Germline lookup yields CDR1 MNHNY and CDR2 SVGAGI (reference sequence). CDR3 coding DNA: TGTGCCAGCAGACCCGGGACAGGGAGCTACAATGAGCAGTTCTTC. It specifies CASRPGTGSYNEQFF.

CDR3 sequence reads: CASTREGLNYGYTF. CDR3 sequence (DNA): TGTGCCAGTACCCGAGAGGGTTTAAACTATGGCTACACCTTC. V gene TRBV19 combines with J gene TRBJ1-2, with D uncertain. Trimming shortened V by 7 bases and J by 2 bases, and 14 bases separated the two germline ends. The CDR3 extends over 14 amino acids. CDR1 is LNHDA and CDR2 is SQIVND in the germline V gene (reference sequence). The complete variable domain, with remaining parts taken from reference TRBV19 and TRBJ1-2, reads DGGITQSPKYLFRKEGQNVTLSCEQNLNHDAMYWYRQDPGQGLRLIYYSQIVNDFQKGDIAEGYSVSREKKESFPLTVTSAQKNPTAFYLCASTREGLNYGYTFGSGTRLTVV.

The chain links TRBV12-3 or TRBV12-4 to TRBJ2-7; 9 positions match TRBD1. The CDR3 loop spans 12 amino acids. J was trimmed by 8 bases and V by 6 bases; bases with no gene match: 5. CDR3 protein: CASRPGQGKQYF. In DNA, the CDR3 is TGTGCCAGCAGACCGGGACAGGGAAAGCAGTACTTC.

The chain uses TRBV5-4 and TRBJ2-7; 8 positions match TRBD2. V dropped 2 bases and J dropped 3; count of bases not matched to a gene: 7. The length of the CDR3 is 15 residues. Germline lookup yields CDR1 SGHNT and CDR2 YYREEE (reference sequence). The CDR3 region has the DNA TGTGCCAGCAGCTTATCTAGCGGGCCTTTCTACGAGCAGTACTTC. Translated: CASSLSSGPFYEQYF. The full variable domain, in which reference TRBV5-4 and TRBJ2-7 provide the parts outside the CDR3, is ETGVTQSPTHLIKTRGQQVTLRCSSQSGHNTVSWYQQALGQGPQFIFQYYREEENGRGNFPPRFSGLQFPNYSSELNVNALELDDSALYLCASSLSSGPFYEQYFGPGTRLTVT.

The J gene is TRBJ1-1, the V gene TRBV21-1; the table gives TRBD1 as D, unverified against the DNA. TRBV21-1 is a pseudogene. This CDR3 is 16 amino acids long. This chain's CDR3 is CASIVPGQGWGTEAFF. The CDR3 region has the DNA TGTGCCAGCATCGTCCCGGGACAGGGATGGGGCACTGAAGCTTTCTTT.